These 14 T cell receptor beta chains were sequenced from one sample in a study of blood T cell repertoires in COVID-19. Only in-frame clones appear in the TCRdb table, and some are missing; sequencing was by immunoSEQ multiplex PCR. The table includes around 700,000 clones, 70% to 90% detected once. The specimen sequenced was peripheral blood. Receptors were obtained from a woman aged 18-35 years with acute or convalescent COVID-19.

The chain joins TRBV5-8 to TRBJ1-6; D is undetermined. The CDR3 covers 15 residues. Per germline, CDR1 SGHTS and CDR2 YDEGEE. Trimming cost V 2 bases and J 5 bases, with 11 bases left between them. The DNA for the CDR3 is TGTGCCAGCAGCTTCAGGAAGGTGGATAATTCACCCCTCCACTTT. Its translation is CASSFRKVDNSPLHF.

The chain links TRBV10-1 to TRBJ2-3; D possibly corresponds to TRBD2 (6 bases). Germline V gene sequence: CDR1 WNHNN, CDR2 SYGVQD (reference sequence). V lost 5 bases to trimming and J lost 0 bases, with 9 bases between them. The CDR3 spans 14 residues. This CDR3 reads CASSLATSTDTQYF. The CDR3, as DNA: TGCGCCAGCAGTCTAGCGACTAGCACAGATACGCAGTATTTT.

The chain is built from TRBV6-4 and TRBJ1-5; no firm D call. V gave up 2 bases and J gave up 4 bases, with 6 bases separating them. The CDR3 has 13 amino acids. CDR1 and CDR2 (germline): MRHNA, SNTAGT. In DNA, the CDR3 is TGTGCCAGCAGTGACAATACAAATCAGCCCCAGCATTTT. Residues: CASSDNTNQPQHF.

This chain links TRBV19 with TRBJ1-1; no clear D gene. The CDR3 is 13 amino acids. The ends were cut back, 3 bases at V and 1 base at J, with 6 bases in the middle. Germline CDR1 LNHDA, CDR2 SQIVND (reference sequence). DNA of the CDR3: TGTGCCAGTAGTATTGAGAGGAACACTGAAGCTTTCTTT. It yields the protein CASSIERNTEAFF.

The CDR3, as DNA: TGTGCCAGCAGCTTAGAAGGGACAGGGCCCACTGAAGCTTTCTTT. Translated: CASSLEGTGPTEAFF. The chain combines TRBV7-2 with TRBJ1-1; 9 nucleotides align to TRBD1. This CDR3 region has 15 residues. Germline assignment: CDR1 SGHTA and CDR2 FQGNSA. The ends lost 1 base at V and 4 bases at J; junction bases unmatched: 4.

The V and J genes are TRBV6-5 and TRBJ1-1; tentatively, D is TRBD1 (5 bases). Germline values: CDR1 MNHEY, CDR2 SVGAGI. There are 14 residues in the CDR3. Deletions cut 6 bases from V and 2 bases from J, with 13 bases between. As DNA, the CDR3 is TGTGCCAGCAGGAGCAGGGTCGGCAACACTGAAGCTTTCTTT. Translated, it gives CASRSRVGNTEAFF.

This chain links TRBV5-5 with TRBJ2-7; weak D call: TRBD2 (6 bases). The CDR3 runs 16 residues. V lost 4 bases and J 3 bases, leaving 20 bases between the germline ends. The germline V gene has CDR1 SGHKS and CDR2 YYEKEE (reference sequence). In DNA form, the CDR3 reads TGTGCCAGCAGCCCGCCGGGAACGGGGGTAATCTACGAGCAGTACTTC. Amino acid sequence: CASSPPGTGVIYEQYF.

This chain connects TRBV7-9 to TRBJ1-1; a possible D gene is TRBD1 (6 bases). The germline gives CDR1 SEHNR, CDR2 FQNEAQ (reference sequence). V was pared by 1 base and J by 1 base, with 13 bases between. The CDR3 loop spans 16 amino acids. The CDR3 sequence is CASSLGSGAQNTEAFF. As DNA, the CDR3 is TGTGCCAGCAGCTTAGGGTCAGGGGCGCAGAACACTGAAGCTTTCTTT.

This chain links TRBV20-1 with TRBJ1-5; TRBD1 agrees at 10 bases. The germline CDR1 and CDR2 sequences are DFQATT and SNEGSKA (reference sequence). With 3 bases clipped from V and 7 bases from J, the junction kept 9 bases outside the gene matches. This CDR3 is built from 15 residues. This CDR3 is CSASQQTGGSQPQHF. DNA of the CDR3: TGCAGTGCTAGTCAACAGACAGGGGGCAGCCAGCCCCAGCATTTT.

This clone has a single count. This chain connects TRBV19 to TRBJ2-1; the match to TRBD2 covers 11 bases. Germline V gives CDR1 LNHDA, CDR2 SQIVND (reference sequence). V was clipped by 9 bases and J by 7 bases; unmatched bases: 5. The CDR3 has 13 residues. The DNA for the CDR3 is TGTGCCAGCCTAGCGGGGGGCCTTAATGAGCAGTTCTTC. It yields the protein CASLAGGLNEQFF.

The chain joins TRBV7-2 to TRBJ1-2; D call uncertain. Germline loops: CDR1 SGHTA, CDR2 FQGNSA. Trimming took off 2 bases at V and 2 bases at J, with 9 bases between the two ends. The CDR3 is 14 amino acids. This chain's CDR3 is CASSLMGRNYGYTF. CDR3 DNA sequence: TGTGCCAGCAGCTTAATGGGCAGAAACTATGGCTACACCTTC.

The V call is TRBV7-2, the J call TRBJ2-1, with 13 bases matching TRBD2. Per germline, CDR1 SGHTA and CDR2 FQGNSA. This CDR3 is built from 15 residues. Trimming took 5 bases from V and 6 from J; bases not matched to a gene: 4. In DNA form, the CDR3 reads TGTGCCAGCAGCCTCGGGACTAGCGGGGCCAATGAGCAGTTCTTC. It yields the protein CASSLGTSGANEQFF.

The chain joins TRBV29-1 to TRBJ2-7; 8 bases line up with TRBD1. Germline lookup yields CDR1 SQVTM and CDR2 ANQGSEA. The ends lost 5 bases at V and 2 bases at J; junction bases unmatched: 8. There are 14 residues in the CDR3. As DNA, the CDR3 is TGCAGCGTTACCGGGACAGGTTCGACCTACGAGCAGTACTTC. It yields the protein CSVTGTGSTYEQYF.

This clone was detected once. This chain joins TRBV7-8 and TRBJ1-6, with D unresolved. Trimming pared 4 bases from V and 0 bases from J, leaving 16 bases between. CDR1 and CDR2 (germline): SGHVS, FQNEAQ. The CDR3 has 18 amino acids. CDR3 DNA sequence: TGTGCCAGCAGCTCGCGGGGAGGAGAAAGCTCCTATAATTCACCCCTCCACTTT. Its protein product is CASSSRGGESSYNSPLHF.